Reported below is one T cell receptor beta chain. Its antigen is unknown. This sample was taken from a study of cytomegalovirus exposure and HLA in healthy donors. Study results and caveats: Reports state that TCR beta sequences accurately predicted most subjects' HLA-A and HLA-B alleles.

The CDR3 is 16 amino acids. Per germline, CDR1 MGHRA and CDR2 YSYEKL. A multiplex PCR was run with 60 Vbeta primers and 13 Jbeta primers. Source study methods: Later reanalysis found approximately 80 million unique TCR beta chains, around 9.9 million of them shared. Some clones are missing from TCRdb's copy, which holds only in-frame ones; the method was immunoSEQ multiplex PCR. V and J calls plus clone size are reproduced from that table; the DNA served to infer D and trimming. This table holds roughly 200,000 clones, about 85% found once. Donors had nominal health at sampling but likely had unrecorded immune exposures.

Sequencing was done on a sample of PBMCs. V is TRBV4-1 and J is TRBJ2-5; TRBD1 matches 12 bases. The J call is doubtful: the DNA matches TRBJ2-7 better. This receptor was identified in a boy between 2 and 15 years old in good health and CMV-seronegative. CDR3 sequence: CASSHRAGTGGVEQYF. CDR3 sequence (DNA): TGCGCCAGCAGCCATCGAGCCGGGACAGGGGGCGTCGAGCAGTACTTC.